This TCR beta chain was retrieved from a study of CD8+ T cells in alopecia areata. The CDR3 spans 16 residues. From germline, CDR1 is SGHRS and CDR2 YFSETQ. J was trimmed by 4 bases and V by 3 bases; bases with no gene match: 12. Once RNA had been extracted, it was reverse transcribed into cDNA to act as the sequencing template. The table came from immunoSEQ multiplex PCR; TCRdb's copy has only in-frame clones and leaves some out. The sample has some 100,000 clones; 55% to 70% are singletons. PBMCs served as the source from which CD4+ and CD8+ T cells were sorted. Notes on the study in general: More clonal than normal scalp was lesional scalp, particularly alopecia totalis/universalis.

Points on this clone: What it recognizes is unknown.

Sequenced: CD4+ T cells sorted from blood. The V call is TRBV5-1, the J call TRBJ1-2; TRBD1 agrees at 7 bases. The receptor was derived from a human donor in good health. The chain's CDR3 is CASSSGDSFTPYGYTF. CDR3 nucleotide sequence: TGCGCCAGCAGCTCGGGGGACAGCTTCACACCCTATGGCTACACCTTC.